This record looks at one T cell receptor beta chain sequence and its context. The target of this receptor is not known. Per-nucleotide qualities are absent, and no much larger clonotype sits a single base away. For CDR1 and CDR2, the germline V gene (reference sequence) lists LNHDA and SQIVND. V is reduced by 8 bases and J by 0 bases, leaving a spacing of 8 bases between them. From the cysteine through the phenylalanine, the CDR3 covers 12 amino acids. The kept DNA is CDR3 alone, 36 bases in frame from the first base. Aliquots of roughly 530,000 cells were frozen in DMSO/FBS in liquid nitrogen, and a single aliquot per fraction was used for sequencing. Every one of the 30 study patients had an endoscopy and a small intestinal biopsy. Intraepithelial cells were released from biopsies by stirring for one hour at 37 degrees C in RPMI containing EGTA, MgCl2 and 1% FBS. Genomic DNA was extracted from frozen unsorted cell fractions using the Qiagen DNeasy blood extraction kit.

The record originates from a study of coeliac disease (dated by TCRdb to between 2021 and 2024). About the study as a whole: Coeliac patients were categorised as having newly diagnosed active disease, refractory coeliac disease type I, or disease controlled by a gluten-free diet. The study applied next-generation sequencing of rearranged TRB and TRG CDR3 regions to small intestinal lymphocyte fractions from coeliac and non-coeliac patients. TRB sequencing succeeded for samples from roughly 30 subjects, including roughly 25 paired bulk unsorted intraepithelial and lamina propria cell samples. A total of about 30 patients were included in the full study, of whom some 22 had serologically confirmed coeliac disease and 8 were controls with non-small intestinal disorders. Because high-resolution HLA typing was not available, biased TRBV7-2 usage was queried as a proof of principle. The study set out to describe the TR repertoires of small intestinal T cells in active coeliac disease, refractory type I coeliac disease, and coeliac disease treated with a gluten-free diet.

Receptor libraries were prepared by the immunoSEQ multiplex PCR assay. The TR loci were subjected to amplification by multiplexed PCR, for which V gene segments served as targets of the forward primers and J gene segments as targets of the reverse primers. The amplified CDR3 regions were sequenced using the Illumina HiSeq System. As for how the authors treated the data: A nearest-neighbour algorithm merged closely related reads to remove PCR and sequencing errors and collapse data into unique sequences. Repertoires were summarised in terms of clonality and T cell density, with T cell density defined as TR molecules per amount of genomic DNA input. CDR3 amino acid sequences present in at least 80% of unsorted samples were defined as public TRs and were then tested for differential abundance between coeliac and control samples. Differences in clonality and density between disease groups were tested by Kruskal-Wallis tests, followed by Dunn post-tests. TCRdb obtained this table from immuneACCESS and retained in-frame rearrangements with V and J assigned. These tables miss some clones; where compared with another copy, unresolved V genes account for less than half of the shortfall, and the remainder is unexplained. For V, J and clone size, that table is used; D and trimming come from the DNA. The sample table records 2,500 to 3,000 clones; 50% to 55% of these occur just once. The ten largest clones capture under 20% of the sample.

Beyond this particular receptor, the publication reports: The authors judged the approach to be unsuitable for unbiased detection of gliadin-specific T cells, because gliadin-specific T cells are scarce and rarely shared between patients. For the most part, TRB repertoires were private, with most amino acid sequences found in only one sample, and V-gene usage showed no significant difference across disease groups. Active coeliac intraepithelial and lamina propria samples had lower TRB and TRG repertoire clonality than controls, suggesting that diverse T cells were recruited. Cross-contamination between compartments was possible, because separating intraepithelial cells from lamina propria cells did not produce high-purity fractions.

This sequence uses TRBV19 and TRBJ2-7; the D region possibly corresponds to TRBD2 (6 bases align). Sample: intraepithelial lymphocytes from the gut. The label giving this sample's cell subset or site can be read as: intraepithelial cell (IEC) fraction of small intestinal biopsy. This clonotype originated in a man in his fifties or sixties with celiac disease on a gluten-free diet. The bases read TGTGCCAGTGGGGACTCCTCCTACGAGCAGTACTTC. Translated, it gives CASGDSSYEQYF.